Following are 6 T cell receptor beta chains from one sample sequenced in a study of cytomegalovirus exposure and HLA in healthy donors. Use of 60 Vbeta and 13 Jbeta primers characterized the PCR. Libraries were prepared by immunoSEQ multiplex PCR; TCRdb keeps only in-frame clonotypes and omits some of them. In the table there are about 200,000 clones, approximately 80% of which are singletons. The sequencing sample was made of PBMCs. The source of these receptors is a girl aged 2-9 years in good health and CMV-seronegative.

This clone was seen a few times. The CDR3 nucleotides read TGTGCCAGCAGTCCAGGGATGGCTCAGCCCCAGCATTTT. Its translation is CASSPGMAQPQHF. This chain joins TRBV6-6 and TRBJ1-5; D might be TRBD1 (5 bases). The CDR3 has 13 residues. Trimming shortened V by 5 bases and J by 6 bases, and 11 bases separated the two germline ends. CDR1 is MNHNY, CDR2 SVGAGI, per germline (reference sequence).

The chain joins TRBV4-2 to TRBJ2-7; unclear D gene. The CDR3 runs to 15 residues. In germline, CDR1 is LGHNA, CDR2 YNFKEQ. Trimming removed 1 base at V and 2 bases at J, with 12 bases between. In nucleotides, the CDR3 is TGTGCCAGCAGCCAAGGTACTCGCAATCCCTACGAGCAGTACTTC. This gives the protein CASSQGTRNPYEQYF.

The gene calls are TRBV29-1 and TRBJ2-7, with 7 bases matching TRBD2. CDR3 length: 12 amino acids. The V gene end was trimmed by 8 bases and the J gene end by 6 bases; junction bases not matched to a gene: 10. Germline-derived CDR1 and CDR2 are SQVTM and ANQGSEA. The CDR3, as DNA: TGCAGCTTCCTCGGGAGCGGGGCCGAGCAGTACTTC. Amino acid sequence: CSFLGSGAEQYF.

The V and J genes are TRBV29-1 and TRBJ1-3, with no clear D. The germline gives CDR1 SQVTM, CDR2 ANQGSEA. The V end was cut by 4 bases, the J end by 4 bases, with 8 bases between. The CDR3 runs 12 residues. Here the CDR3 reads CSVVYSGNTIYF. The DNA of the CDR3 is TGCAGCGTTGTTTATTCGGGAAACACCATATATTTT.

The rearrangement links TRBV7-9 to TRBJ1-2; tentatively, D is TRBD1 (5 bases). This CDR3 is 16 amino acids long. Trimming removed 0 bases from V and 0 bases from J, with 11 bases in between. Germline lookup yields CDR1 SEHNR and CDR2 FQNEAQ (reference sequence). As DNA, the CDR3 is TGTGCCAGCAGCTTAGCAGGGGCCGAATCTAACTATGGCTACACCTTC. Its protein product is CASSLAGAESNYGYTF.

This clone was seen only once. V usage is TRBV6-1 and J usage is TRBJ1-5, with D uncertain. Between the trimmed V and J ends, which lost 2 bases and 7 bases, there was a span of 15 bases. Germline lookup yields CDR1 MNHNS and CDR2 SASEGT. The CDR3 sequence is 15 residues long. Written as DNA, the CDR3 is TGTGCCAGCAGTGAAAATGGAGGGTCCCAGCAGCCCCAGCATTTT. Its protein product is CASSENGGSQQPQHF.